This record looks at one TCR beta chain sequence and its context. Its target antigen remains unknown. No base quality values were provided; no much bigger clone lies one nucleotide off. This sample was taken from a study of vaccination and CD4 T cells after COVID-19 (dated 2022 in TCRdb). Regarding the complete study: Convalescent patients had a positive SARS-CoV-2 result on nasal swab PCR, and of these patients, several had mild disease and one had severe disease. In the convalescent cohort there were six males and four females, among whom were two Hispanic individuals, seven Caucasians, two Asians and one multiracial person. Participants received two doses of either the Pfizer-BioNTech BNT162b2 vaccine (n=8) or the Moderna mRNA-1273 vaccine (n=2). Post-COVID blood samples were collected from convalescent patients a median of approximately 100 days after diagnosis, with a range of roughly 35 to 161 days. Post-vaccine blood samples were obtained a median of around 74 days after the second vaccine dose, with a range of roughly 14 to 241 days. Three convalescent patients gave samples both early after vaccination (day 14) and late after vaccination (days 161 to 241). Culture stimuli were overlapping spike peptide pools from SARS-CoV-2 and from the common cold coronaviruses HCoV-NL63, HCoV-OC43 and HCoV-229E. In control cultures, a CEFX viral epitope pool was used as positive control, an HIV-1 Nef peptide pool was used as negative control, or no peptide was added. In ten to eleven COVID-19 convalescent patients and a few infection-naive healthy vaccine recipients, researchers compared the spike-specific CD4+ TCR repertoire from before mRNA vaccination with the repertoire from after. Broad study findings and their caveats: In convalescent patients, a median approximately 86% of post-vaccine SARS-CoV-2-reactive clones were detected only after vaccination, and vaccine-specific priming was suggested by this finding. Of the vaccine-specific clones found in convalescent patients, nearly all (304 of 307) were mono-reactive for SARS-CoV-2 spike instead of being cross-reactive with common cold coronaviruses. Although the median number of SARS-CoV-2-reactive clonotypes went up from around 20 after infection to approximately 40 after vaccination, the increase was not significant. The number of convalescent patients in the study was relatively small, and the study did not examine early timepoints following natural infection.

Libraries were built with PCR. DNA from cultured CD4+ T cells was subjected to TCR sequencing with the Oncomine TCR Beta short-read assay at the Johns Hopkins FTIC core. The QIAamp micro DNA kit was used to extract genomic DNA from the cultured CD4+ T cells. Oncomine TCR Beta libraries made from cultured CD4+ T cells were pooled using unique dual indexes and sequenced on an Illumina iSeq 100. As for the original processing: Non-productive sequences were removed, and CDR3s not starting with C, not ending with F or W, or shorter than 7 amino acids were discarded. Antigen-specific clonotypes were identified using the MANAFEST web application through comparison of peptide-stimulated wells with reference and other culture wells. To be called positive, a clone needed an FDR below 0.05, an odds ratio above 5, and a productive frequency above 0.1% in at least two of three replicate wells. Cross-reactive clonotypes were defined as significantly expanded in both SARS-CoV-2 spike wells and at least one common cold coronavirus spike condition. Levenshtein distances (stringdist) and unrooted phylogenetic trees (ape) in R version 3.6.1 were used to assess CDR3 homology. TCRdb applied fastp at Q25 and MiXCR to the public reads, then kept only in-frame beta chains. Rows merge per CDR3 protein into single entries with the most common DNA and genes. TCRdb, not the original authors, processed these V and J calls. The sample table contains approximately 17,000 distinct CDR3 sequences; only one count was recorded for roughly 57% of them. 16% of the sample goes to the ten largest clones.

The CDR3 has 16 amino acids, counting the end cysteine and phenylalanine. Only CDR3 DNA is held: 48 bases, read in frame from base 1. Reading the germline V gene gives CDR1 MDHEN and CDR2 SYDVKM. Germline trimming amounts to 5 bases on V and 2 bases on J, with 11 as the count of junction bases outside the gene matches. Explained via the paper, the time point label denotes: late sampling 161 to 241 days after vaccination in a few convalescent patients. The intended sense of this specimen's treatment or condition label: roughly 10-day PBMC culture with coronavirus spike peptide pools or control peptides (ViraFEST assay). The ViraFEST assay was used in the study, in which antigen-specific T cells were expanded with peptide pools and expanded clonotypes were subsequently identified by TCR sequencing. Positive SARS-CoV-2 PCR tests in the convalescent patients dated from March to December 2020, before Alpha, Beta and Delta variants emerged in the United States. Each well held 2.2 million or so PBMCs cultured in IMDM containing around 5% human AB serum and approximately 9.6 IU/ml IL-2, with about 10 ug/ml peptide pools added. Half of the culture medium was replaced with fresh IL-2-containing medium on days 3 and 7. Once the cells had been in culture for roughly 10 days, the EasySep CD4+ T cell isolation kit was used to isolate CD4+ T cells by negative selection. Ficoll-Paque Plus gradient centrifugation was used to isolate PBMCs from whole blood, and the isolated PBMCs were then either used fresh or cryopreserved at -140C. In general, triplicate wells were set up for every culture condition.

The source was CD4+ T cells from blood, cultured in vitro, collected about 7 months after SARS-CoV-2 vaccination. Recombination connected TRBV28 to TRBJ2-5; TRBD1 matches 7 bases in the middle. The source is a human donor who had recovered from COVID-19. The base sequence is TGTGCCAGCAGTCCGCCCGGACAGGCTCGTCAAGAGACCCAGTACTTC. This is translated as CASSPPGQARQETQYF.